This TCR beta chain was profiled in a study of blood T cell repertoires in COVID-19. Turning to the study itself: Samples of COVID-19 (acute and convalescent) were obtained from the United States, Italy and Spain. T cells, B-cell-depleted T cells, or PBMCs provided the cDNA or gDNA that served as material.

Authors' data handling: Nucleated cell counts were estimated from reference gene primer amplification. Method: immunoSEQ multiplex PCR; TCRdb's copy keeps in-frame clones and lacks some. Clone size and the V and J calls come from that table; the DNA yielded D and trimming. The sample yields under 110,000 clones, 85% seen once. Germline CDR1 is SGHNT and CDR2 is YYREEE (reference sequence). This CDR3 region has 15 residues. V gave up 0 bases and J gave up 6 bases; unmatched junction bases: 3. The receptor was isolated from a woman between 65 and 79 years old with active or convalescent COVID-19. The material sequenced was peripheral blood. The V call is TRBV5-4, the J call TRBJ2-1, with 10 bases fitting TRBD1. CDR3 bases: TGTGCCAGCAGCTTGGCAGGGACAGGGGCCAATGAGCAGTTCTTC. Translated: CASSLAGTGANEQFF.